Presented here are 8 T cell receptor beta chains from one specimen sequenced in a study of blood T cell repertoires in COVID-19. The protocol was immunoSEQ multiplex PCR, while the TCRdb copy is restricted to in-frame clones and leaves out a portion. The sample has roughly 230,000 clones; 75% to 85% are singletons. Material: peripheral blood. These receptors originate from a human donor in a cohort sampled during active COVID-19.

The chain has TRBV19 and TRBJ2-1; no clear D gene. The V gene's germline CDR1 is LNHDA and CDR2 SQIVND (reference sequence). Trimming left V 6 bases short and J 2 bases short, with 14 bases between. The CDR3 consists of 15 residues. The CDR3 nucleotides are TGTGCCAGTAGGAGGTTGGCCCCCCCCTACAATGAGCAGTTCTTC. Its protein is CASRRLAPPYNEQFF.

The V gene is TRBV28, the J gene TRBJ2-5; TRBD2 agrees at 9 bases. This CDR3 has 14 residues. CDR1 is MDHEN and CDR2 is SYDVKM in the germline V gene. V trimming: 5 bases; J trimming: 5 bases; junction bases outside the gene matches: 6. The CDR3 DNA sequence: TGTGCCAGCAGTCCCGGACTAGCGAGGGAGACCCAGTACTTC. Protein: CASSPGLARETQYF.

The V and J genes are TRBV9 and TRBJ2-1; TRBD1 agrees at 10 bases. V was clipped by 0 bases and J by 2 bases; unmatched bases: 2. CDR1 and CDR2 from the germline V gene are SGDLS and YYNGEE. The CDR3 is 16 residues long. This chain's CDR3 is CASSVGGQGAYNEQFF. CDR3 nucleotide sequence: TGTGCCAGCAGCGTAGGAGGACAGGGGGCCTACAATGAGCAGTTCTTC.

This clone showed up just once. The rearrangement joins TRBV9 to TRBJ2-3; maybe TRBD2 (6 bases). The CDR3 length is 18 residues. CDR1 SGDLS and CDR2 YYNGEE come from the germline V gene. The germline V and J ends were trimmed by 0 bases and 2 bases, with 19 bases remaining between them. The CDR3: CASSVGVAGNPTTDTQYF. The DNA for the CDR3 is TGTGCCAGCAGCGTAGGTGTTGCGGGGAATCCTACCACAGATACGCAGTATTTT.

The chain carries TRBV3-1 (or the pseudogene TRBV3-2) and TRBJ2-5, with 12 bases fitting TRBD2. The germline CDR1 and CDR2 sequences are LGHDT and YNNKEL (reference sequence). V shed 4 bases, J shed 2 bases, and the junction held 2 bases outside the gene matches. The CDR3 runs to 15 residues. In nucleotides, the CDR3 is TGTGCCAGCAGCCTAGGACTAGCGGGGCAAGAGACCCAGTACTTC. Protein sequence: CASSLGLAGQETQYF.

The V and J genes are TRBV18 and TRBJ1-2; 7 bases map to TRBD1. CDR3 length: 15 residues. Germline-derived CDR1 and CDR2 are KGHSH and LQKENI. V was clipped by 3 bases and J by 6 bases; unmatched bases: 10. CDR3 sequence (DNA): TGTGCCAGCTCACCTCGATCCGGGACAGCGAATGGCTACACCTTC. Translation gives CASSPRSGTANGYTF.

The CDR3 loop reads CASSPLGQKNTEAFF. The CDR3 DNA reads as TGTGCCAGCAGTCCCCTCGGACAGAAGAACACTGAAGCTTTCTTT. The rearrangement joins TRBV6-5 to TRBJ1-1; tentative D call: TRBD1 (6 bases). Trimming cost V 5 bases and J 1 base, with 14 bases left between them. The V gene's germline CDR1 is MNHEY and CDR2 SVGAGI. The CDR3 length is 15 residues.

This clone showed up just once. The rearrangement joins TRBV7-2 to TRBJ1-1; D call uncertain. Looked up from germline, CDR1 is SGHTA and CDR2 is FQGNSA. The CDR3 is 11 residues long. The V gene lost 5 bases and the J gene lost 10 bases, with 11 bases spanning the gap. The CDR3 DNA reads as TGTGCCAGCAGCCCCTCAACGGGAGCTTTCTTT. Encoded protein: CASSPSTGAFF.